The 16 T cell receptor beta chains in this list originate from one sample, sequenced in a study of control samples from healthy donors and cancer patients. Libraries were prepared by immunoSEQ multiplex PCR; TCRdb keeps only in-frame clonotypes and omits some of them. The repertoire holds about 120,000 clones, roughly 90% seen once, with around 40% in the top ten. The sample was blood. Receptors were obtained from a man in his forties or fifties in good health.

V gene TRBV4-1 combines with J gene TRBJ1-2; 7 bases map to TRBD1. The CDR3 is 13 amino acids. The V segment lost 0 bases and the J segment 6 bases; nucleotides outside the gene matches: 1. Germline assignment: CDR1 MGHRA and CDR2 YSYEKL. This chain's CDR3 is CASSQEQGHGYTF. The CDR3 DNA follows: TGCGCCAGCAGCCAAGAACAGGGGCATGGCTACACCTTC.

The genes are TRBV16 and TRBJ2-3; tentatively, D is TRBD1 or TRBD2 (5 bases each). CDR1 is KGHSY, CDR2 FQNENV, per germline. This CDR3 region has 15 residues. V was shortened by 1 base and J by 6 bases, with 14 bases between the two germline ends. CDR3 protein: CASSQYRGARDTQYF. CDR3 in DNA: TGTGCCAGCAGCCAATATCGGGGCGCTCGGGATACGCAGTATTTT.

The gene calls are TRBV12-5 and TRBJ2-6; 11 nucleotides line up with TRBD1. V lost 5 bases and J lost 0; bases outside the gene matches: 3. The CDR3 is made up of 17 amino acids. CDR1 and CDR2 from the germline V gene are LGHNT and FRNRAP. CDR3: CASGRDRGTSGANVLTF. The CDR3 nucleotides are TGTGCTAGTGGTCGGGACAGGGGGACCTCTGGGGCCAACGTCCTGACTTTC. The full variable domain, with the rest looked up from reference TRBV12-5 and TRBJ2-6, is DARVTQTPRHKVTEMGQEVTMRCQPILGHNTVFWYRQTMMQGLELLAYFRNRAPLDDSGMPKDRFSAEMPDATLATLKIQPSEPRDSAVYFCASGRDRGTSGANVLTFGAGSRLTVL.

J is TRBJ2-7 and V is TRBV7-2; perhaps TRBD1 as D (6 bases). V shed 6 bases and J shed 0 bases, with 12 bases lying between them. This CDR3 spans 14 amino acids. CDR1 is SGHTA and CDR2 is FQGNSA in the germline V gene. This CDR3 is CASSGQGISYEQYF. DNA for the CDR3: TGTGCCAGCAGTGGCCAGGGGATCTCCTACGAGCAGTACTTC.

CDR3 DNA sequence: TGTGCCACCAGCCCACAGAGCTCTGGAAACACCATATATTTT. This codes for CATSPQSSGNTIYF. This rearrangement joins TRBV15 to TRBJ1-3; D ambiguous. With 5 bases removed from V and 0 bases from J, the gap between germline ends came to 8 bases. Germline lookup yields CDR1 LNHNV and CDR2 YYDKDF (reference sequence). The CDR3 totals 14 residues.

CDR3 sequence (DNA): TGCGCCAGCAGTGATCTGGCTCCCTATCAGACGCCCTACGAGCAGTACTTC. This gives the protein CASSDLAPYQTPYEQYF. The gene calls are TRBV10-2 and TRBJ2-7; no firm D call. V lost 3 bases, J lost 2 bases, and 20 bases lay in between. Germline V gene sequence: CDR1 WSHSY, CDR2 SAAADI. This CDR3 has 17 amino acids.

The rearrangement joins TRBV19 to TRBJ1-5; TRBD1 matches at 9 bases. Trimming at V came to 6 bases and at J to 1 base, leaving 4 bases not matched to a gene. Per the germline V gene, CDR1 is LNHDA and CDR2 is SQIVND (reference sequence). This CDR3 is 15 amino acids long. This CDR3 reads CASSGQGTSNQPQHF. The DNA of the CDR3 is TGTGCCAGTAGCGGACAGGGGACGAGCAATCAGCCCCAGCATTTT.

A single count supports this clone. The genes are TRBV11-2 and TRBJ2-1, with TRBD2 identical over 8 bases. There are 16 residues in the CDR3. The junction had 7 bases not matched to a gene; V was cut back by 1 base and J by 5 bases. Per germline, CDR1 SGHAT and CDR2 FQNNGV. The CDR3 DNA reads TGTGCCAGCAGCTTAGTTGCGGGGGGCGTCAACAATGAGCAGTTCTTC. This encodes CASSLVAGGVNNEQFF.

This rearrangement joins TRBV24-1 to TRBJ2-3; perhaps TRBD2 as D (6 bases). CDR1 and CDR2 from the germline V gene are KGHDR and SFDVKD. Trimming stripped 9 bases from V and 4 bases from J, with 19 bases between. The CDR3 runs 15 residues. CDR3 DNA: TGTGCCACCGAGGGGACTCCTGGAGAGCCAGATACGCAGTATTTT. This codes for CATEGTPGEPDTQYF.

J is TRBJ1-1 and V is TRBV30, with unresolved D. The V and J ends lost 2 bases and 1 base respectively, with 8 bases between them. The germline CDR1 and CDR2 sequences are GTSNPN and SVGIG (reference sequence). The CDR3 sequence is 13 residues long. The CDR3 protein is CAWSPKPNTEAFF. CDR3 in DNA: TGTGCCTGGAGTCCTAAGCCGAACACTGAAGCTTTCTTT. The variable domain in full, completed from reference TRBV30 and TRBJ1-1, reads SQTIHQWPATLVQPVGSPLSLECTVEGTSNPNLYWYRQAAGRGLQLLFYSVGIGQISSEVPQNLSASRPQDRQFILSSKKLLLSDSGFYLCAWSPKPNTEAFFGQGTRLTVV.

The chain links TRBV12-5 to TRBJ1-2, with D unclear. Germline V gene sequence: CDR1 LGHNT, CDR2 FRNRAP. This CDR3 comprises 14 residues. The V end lost 4 bases, the J end lost 8 bases, and 17 bases lay between the germline ends. CDR3 amino acids: CASGSQRTSGGYTF. DNA of the CDR3: TGTGCTAGTGGTTCCCAAAGGACGTCGGGGGGCTACACCTTC.

This chain joins TRBV6-6 and TRBJ2-1; the match to TRBD2 covers 11 bases. Trimming took 4 bases from V and 5 from J; bases not matched to a gene: 7. The CDR3 contains 16 residues. The germline V gene encodes CDR1 MNHNY and CDR2 SVGAGI (reference sequence). CDR3 region: CASSFRLAGHNNEQFF. DNA for the CDR3: TGTGCCAGCAGTTTCCGACTAGCGGGGCACAACAATGAGCAGTTCTTC.

The chain is built from TRBV5-4 and TRBJ1-6; 8 bases map to TRBD1. Germline V gene data show CDR1 as SGHNT and CDR2 as YYREEE (reference sequence). V shed 1 base, J shed 10 bases, and the junction held 13 bases outside the gene matches. The CDR3 contains 17 residues. CDR3 DNA: TGTGCCAGCAGCTTGTTCGGACAGGGAGATGATAGATCACCCCTCCACTTT. Protein sequence: CASSLFGQGDDRSPLHF.

This clone was observed once. This chain uses TRBV27 with TRBJ1-5; D is unresolved. CDR3 length equals 14 residues. The V gene's germline CDR1 is MNHEY and CDR2 SMNVEV (reference sequence). V lost 5 bases and J lost 5, with 13 bases in between. The CDR3 sequence is CASSGGVFDQPQHF. As DNA, the CDR3 is TGTGCCAGCAGTGGAGGAGTGTTTGATCAGCCCCAGCATTTT.

V is TRBV4-3 and J is TRBJ2-5, with D tentatively TRBD1 or TRBD2 (6 bases each). The CDR3 has 15 residues. V was cut by 0 bases and J by 5 bases, with 13 bases left in between. Per the germline V gene, CDR1 is LGHNA and CDR2 is YSLEER. CDR3 sequence reads: CASSQDGGLGETQYF. The CDR3 nucleotides are TGCGCCAGCAGCCAAGATGGGGGGCTGGGGGAGACCCAGTACTTC.

V is TRBV6-2 or TRBV6-3 and J is TRBJ1-2; no clear D gene. The CDR3 extends over 14 amino acids. Germline lookup yields CDR1 MNHEY and CDR2 SVGEGT. V was pared by 0 bases and J by 8 bases, with 13 bases between. DNA for the CDR3: TGTGCCAGCAGTTACTCGGGCCAGCCAGGAGGCTACACCTTC. It codes for CASSYSGQPGGYTF.